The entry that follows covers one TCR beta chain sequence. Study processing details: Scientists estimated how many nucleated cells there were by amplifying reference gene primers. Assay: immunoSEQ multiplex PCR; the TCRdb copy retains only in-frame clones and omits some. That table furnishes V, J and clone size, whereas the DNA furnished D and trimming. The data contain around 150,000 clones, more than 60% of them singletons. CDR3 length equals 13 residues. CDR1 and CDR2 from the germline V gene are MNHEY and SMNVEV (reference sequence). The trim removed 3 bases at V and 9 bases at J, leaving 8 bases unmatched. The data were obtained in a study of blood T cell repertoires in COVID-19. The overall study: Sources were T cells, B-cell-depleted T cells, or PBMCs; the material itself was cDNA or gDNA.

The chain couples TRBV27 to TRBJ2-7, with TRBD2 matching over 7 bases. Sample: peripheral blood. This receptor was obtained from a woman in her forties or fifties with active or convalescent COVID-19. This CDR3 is CASSFSAGTTQYF. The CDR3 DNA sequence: TGTGCCAGCAGTTTCTCCGCCGGGACTACGCAGTACTTC.